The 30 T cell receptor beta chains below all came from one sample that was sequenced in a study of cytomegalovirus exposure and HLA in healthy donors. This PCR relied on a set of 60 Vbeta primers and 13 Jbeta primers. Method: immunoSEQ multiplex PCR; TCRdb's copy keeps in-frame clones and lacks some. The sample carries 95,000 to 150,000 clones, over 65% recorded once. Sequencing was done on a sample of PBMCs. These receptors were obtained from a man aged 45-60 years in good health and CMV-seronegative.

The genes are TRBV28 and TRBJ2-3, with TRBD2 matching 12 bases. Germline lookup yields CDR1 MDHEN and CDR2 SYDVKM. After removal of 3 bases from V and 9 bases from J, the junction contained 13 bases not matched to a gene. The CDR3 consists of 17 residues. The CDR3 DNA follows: TGTGCCAGCAGTTTCCCAGGACTAGCGGGGACCACGGGAACGCAGTATTTT. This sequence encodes CASSFPGLAGTTGTQYF. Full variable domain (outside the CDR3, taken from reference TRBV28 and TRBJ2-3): DVKVTQSSRYLVKRTGEKVFLECVQDMDHENMFWYRQDPGLGLRLIYFSYDVKMKEKGDIPEGYSVSREKKERFSLILESASTNQTSMYLCASSFPGLAGTTGTQYFGPGTRLTVL.

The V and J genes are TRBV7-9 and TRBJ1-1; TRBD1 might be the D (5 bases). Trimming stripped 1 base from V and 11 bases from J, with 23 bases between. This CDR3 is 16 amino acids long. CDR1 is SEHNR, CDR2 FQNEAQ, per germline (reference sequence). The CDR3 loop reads CASSLEGGGGSVRAFF. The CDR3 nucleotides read TGTGCCAGCAGCTTAGAGGGCGGCGGGGGGTCCGTACGGGCTTTCTTT.

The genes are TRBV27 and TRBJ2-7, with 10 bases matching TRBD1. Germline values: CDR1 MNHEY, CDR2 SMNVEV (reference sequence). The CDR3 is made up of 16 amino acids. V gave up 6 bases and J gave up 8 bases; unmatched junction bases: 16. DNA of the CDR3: TGTGCCAGCAGCTCTTGGCTCCGGGACAGGGGCCCGAAGCAGTACGTC. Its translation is CASSSWLRDRGPKQYV.

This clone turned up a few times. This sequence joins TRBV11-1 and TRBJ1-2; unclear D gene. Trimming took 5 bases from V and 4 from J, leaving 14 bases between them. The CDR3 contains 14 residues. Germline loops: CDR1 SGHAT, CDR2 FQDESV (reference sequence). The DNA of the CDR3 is TGTGCCAGCAGCGTACAGAATTCCATCTATGGCTACACCTTC. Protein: CASSVQNSIYGYTF.

The DNA of the CDR3 is TGCGCCAGCAGCCGATCAGGGTTTGTGACCAACGTCCTGACTTTC. The encoded protein is CASSRSGFVTNVLTF. This chain connects TRBV4-1 to TRBJ2-6; possible D gene TRBD1, 5 bases. Germline V lookup: CDR1 MGHRA, CDR2 YSYEKL. The V and J ends lost 4 bases and 8 bases respectively, with 15 bases between them. The CDR3 consists of 15 residues.

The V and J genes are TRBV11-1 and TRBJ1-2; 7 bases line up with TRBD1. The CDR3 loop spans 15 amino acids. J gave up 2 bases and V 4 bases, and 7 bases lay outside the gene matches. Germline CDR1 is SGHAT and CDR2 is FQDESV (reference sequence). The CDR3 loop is CASSSRQGLNYGYTF. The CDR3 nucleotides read TGTGCCAGCAGCTCGAGACAGGGACTGAACTATGGCTACACCTTC.

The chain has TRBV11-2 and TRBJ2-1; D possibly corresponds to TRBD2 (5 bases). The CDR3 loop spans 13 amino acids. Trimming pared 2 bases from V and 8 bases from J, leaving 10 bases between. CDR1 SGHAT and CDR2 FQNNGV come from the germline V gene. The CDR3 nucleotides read TGTGCCAGCAGCTTATCCGAGGGTTATGAGCAGTTCTTC. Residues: CASSLSEGYEQFF.

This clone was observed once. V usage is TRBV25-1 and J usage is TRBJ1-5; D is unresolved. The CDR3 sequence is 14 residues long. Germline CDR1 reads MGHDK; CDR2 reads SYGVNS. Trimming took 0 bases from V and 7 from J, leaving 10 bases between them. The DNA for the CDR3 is TGTGCCAGCAGTGAATATGTTAAGGAGCAGCCCCAGCATTTT. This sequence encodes CASSEYVKEQPQHF.

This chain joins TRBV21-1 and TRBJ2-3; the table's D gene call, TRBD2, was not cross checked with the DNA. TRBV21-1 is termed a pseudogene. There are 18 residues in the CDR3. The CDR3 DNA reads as TGTGCCAGCAGCAAAGAGCGGCACAGCATAAAGGATGCAGATACGCAGTATTTT. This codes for CASSKERHSIKDADTQYF.

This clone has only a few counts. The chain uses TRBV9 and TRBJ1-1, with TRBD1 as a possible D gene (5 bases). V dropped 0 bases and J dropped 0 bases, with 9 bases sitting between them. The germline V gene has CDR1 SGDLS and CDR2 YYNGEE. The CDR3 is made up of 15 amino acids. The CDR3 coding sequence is TGTGCCAGCAGCGTAGGTGGGGCCCTGAACACTGAAGCTTTCTTT. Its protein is CASSVGGALNTEAFF.

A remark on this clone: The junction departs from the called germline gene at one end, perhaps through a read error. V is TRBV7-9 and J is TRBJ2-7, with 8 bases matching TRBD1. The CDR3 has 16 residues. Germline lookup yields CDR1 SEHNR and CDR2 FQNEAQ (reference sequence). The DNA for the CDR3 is TGTTCCAGCAGCTTATATAAGGGACAGGACATCTACGAGCAGTACTTC. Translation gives CSSSLYKGQDIYEQYF.

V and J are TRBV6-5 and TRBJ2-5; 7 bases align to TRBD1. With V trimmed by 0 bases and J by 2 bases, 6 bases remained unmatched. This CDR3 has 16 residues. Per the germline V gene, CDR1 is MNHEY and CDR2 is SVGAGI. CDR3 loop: CASSYSLGQTQETQYF. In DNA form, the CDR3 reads TGTGCCAGCAGTTACTCCCTGGGACAGACTCAAGAGACCCAGTACTTC.

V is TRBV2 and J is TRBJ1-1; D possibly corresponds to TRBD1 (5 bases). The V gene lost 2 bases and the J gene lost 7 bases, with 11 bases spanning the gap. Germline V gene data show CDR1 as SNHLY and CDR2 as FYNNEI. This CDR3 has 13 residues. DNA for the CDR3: TGTGCCAGCAGTGAACAACGCGGGGGTGAAGCTTTCTTT. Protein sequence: CASSEQRGGEAFF.

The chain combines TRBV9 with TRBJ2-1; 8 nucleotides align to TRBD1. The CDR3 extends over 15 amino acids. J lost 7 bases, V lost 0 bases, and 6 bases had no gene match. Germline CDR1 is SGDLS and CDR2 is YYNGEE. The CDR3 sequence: CASSVGGTGTNEQFF. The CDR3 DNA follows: TGTGCCAGCAGCGTAGGGGGGACAGGAACGAATGAGCAGTTCTTC. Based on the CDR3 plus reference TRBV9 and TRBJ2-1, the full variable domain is DSGVTQTPKHLITATGQRVTLRCSPRSGDLSVYWYQQSLDQGLQFLIQYYNGEERAKGNILERFSAQQFPDLHSELNLSSLELGDSALYFCASSVGGTGTNEQFFGPGTRLTVL.

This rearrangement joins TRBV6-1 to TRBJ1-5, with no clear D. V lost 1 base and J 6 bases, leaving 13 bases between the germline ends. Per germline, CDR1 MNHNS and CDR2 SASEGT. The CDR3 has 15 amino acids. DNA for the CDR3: TGTGCCAGCAGTGAAGTAAGGGAAGAGGGTCAGCCCCAGCATTTT. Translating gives CASSEVREEGQPQHF.

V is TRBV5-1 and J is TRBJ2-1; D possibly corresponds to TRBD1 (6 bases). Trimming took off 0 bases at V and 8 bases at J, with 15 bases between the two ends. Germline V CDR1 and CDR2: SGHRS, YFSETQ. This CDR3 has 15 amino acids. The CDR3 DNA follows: TGCGCCAGCAGCTTGGTGGGGGCGCGAACCGATGAGCAGTTCTTC. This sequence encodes CASSLVGARTDEQFF.

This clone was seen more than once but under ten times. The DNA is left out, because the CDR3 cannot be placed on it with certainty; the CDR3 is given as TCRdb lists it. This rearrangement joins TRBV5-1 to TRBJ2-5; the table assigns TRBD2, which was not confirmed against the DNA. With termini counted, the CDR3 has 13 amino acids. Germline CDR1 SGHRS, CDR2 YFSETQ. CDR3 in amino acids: CASSSDFRETQYF.

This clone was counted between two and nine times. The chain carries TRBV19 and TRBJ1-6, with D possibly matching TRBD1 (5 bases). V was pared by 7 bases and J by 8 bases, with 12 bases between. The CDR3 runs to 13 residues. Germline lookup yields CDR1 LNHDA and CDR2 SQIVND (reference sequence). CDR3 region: CASNARVDSPLHF. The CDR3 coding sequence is TGTGCCAGTAACGCCAGGGTAGATTCACCCCTCCACTTT.

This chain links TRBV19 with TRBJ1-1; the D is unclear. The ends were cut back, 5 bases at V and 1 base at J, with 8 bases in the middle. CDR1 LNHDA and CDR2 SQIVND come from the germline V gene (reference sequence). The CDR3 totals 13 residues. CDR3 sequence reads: CASSFYRNTEAFF. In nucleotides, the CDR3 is TGTGCCAGTAGTTTTTACAGGAACACTGAAGCTTTCTTT. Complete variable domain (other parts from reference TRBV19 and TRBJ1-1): DGGITQSPKYLFRKEGQNVTLSCEQNLNHDAMYWYRQDPGQGLRLIYYSQIVNDFQKGDIAEGYSVSREKKESFPLTVTSAQKNPTAFYLCASSFYRNTEAFFGQGTRLTVV.

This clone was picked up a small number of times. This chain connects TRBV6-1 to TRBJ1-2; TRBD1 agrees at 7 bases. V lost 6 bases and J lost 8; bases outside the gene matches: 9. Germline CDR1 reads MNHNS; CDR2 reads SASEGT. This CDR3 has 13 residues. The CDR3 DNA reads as TGTGCCAGCAGCGAAAGGGGGCTCCGGGGCTACACCTTC. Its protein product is CASSERGLRGYTF.

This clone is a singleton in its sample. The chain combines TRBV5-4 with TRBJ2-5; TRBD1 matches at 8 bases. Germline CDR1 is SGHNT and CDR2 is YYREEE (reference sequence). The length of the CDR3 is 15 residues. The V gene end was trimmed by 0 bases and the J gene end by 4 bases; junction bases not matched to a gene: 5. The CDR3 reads CASSLGGTGGETQYF. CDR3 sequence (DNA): TGTGCCAGCAGCTTGGGAGGTACAGGGGGAGAGACCCAGTACTTC.

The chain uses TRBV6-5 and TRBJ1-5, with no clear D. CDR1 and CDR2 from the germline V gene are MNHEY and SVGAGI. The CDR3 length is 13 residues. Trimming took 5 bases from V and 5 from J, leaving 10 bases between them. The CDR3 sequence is CASSERGDQPQHF. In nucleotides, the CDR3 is TGTGCCAGCAGTGAACGGGGAGATCAGCCCCAGCATTTT.

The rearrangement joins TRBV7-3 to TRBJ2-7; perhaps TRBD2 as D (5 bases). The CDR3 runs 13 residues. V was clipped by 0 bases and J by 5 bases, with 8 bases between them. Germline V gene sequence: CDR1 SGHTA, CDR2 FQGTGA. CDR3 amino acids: CASSLTAGDEQYF. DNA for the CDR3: TGTGCCAGCAGCTTAACCGCCGGGGACGAGCAGTACTTC. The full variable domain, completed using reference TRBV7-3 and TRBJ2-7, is GAGVSQTPSNKVTEKGKYVELRCDPISGHTALYWYRQSLGQGPEFLIYFQGTGAADDSGLPNDRFFAVRPEGSVSTLKIQRTERGDSAVYLCASSLTAGDEQYFGPGTRLTVT.

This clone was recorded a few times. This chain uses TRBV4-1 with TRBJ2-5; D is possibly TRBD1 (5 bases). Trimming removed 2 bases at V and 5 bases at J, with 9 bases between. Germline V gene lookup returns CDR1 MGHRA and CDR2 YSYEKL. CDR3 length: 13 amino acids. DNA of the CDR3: TGCGCCAGCAGCCAATCCAGGGCGGAGACCCAGTACTTC. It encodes CASSQSRAETQYF.

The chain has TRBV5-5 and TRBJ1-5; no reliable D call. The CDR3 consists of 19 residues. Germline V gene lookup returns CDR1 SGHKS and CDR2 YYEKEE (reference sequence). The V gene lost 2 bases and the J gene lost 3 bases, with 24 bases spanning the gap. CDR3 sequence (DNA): TGTGCCAGCAGCTTAGCTCGTGGCCAGGCAGATTCTTTCAATCAGCCCCAGCATTTT. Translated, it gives CASSLARGQADSFNQPQHF.

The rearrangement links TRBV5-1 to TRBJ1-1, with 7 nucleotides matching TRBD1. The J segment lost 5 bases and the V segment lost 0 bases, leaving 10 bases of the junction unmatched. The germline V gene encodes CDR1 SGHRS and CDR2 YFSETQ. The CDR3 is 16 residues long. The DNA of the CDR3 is TGCGCCAGCAGCTTGGAGGGGACAGCCATGGGGACTGAAGCTTTCTTT. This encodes CASSLEGTAMGTEAFF.

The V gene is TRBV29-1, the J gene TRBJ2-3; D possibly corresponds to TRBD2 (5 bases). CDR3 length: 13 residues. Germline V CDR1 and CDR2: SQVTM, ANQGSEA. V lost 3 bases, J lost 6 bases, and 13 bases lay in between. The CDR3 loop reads CSVEYRRRDTQYF. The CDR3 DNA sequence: TGCAGCGTTGAGTATAGGAGGAGGGATACGCAGTATTTT.

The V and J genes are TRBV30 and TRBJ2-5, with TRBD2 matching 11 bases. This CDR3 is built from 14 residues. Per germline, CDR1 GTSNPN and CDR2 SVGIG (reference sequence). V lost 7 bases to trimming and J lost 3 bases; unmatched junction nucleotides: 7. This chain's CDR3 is CAYRLAGTKETQYF. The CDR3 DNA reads TGTGCCTACCGACTAGCGGGGACTAAAGAGACCCAGTACTTC.

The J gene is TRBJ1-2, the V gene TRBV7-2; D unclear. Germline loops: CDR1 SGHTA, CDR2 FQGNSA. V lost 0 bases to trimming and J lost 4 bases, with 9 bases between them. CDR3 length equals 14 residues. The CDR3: CASSLAPGTYGYTF. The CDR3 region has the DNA TGTGCCAGCAGCTTAGCGCCAGGAACCTATGGCTACACCTTC.

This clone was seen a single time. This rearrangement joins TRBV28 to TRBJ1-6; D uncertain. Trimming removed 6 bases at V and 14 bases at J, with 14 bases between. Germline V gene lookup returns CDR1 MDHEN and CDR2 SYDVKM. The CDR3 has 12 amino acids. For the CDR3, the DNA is TGTGCCAGCAGCCTAGTGGAGGAGTCCCTCCACTTT. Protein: CASSLVEESLHF.